The 6 T cell receptor beta chains below come from one sample, sequenced in a study of T-cell memory formation after mild COVID-19. TCRdb reanalysed the 5' RACE reads using MiXCR and keeps one entry per CDR3 protein. Altogether around 510,000 distinct CDR3 sequences are present, approximately 21% being singletons, with the ten largest covering 7% to 9%. The sequenced sample consisted of PBMCs or a T cell subset sorted from them (not recorded which). The receptors come from an adult woman who had mild COVID-19 (a few samples of this study predate the infection). Cell type and time point are not known.

The table lists this clonotype with a few counts. The chain joins TRBV3-1 to TRBJ2-3; 8 nucleotides line up with TRBD1. V was clipped by 4 bases and J by 5 bases; unmatched bases: 8. Germline loops: CDR1 LGHDT, CDR2 YNNKEL (reference sequence). The CDR3 sequence is 15 residues long. This CDR3 is CASSRRTGNGDTQYF. The CDR3 DNA sequence: TGTGCCAGCAGCCGAAGGACAGGGAACGGAGATACGCAGTATTTT.

This clonotype was seen more than once but under ten times. This rearrangement joins TRBV12-5 to TRBJ1-4; D call uncertain. Deletions cut 6 bases from V and 8 bases from J, with 7 bases between. The CDR3 has 11 amino acids. Germline CDR1 reads LGHNT; CDR2 reads FRNRAP. Here the CDR3 reads CASGTEEKLFF. CDR3 nucleotide sequence: TGTGCTAGTGGCACGGAGGAAAAACTGTTTTTT.

This clonotype was counted between two and nine times. The V call is TRBV15, the J call TRBJ1-2; TRBD1 aligns across 7 bases. Per the germline V gene, CDR1 is LNHNV and CDR2 is YYDKDF (reference sequence). Trimming took 0 bases from V and 4 from J; bases not matched to a gene: 2. The CDR3 has 14 amino acids. CDR3 in DNA: TGTGCCACCAGCAGAGATAACAGGGGCTATGGCTACACCTTC. It translates to CATSRDNRGYGYTF.

In this sample, this clonotype turned up a few times. The gene calls are TRBV15 and TRBJ2-2; a weak D match, TRBD2 (6 bases). Deletions cut 3 bases from V and 5 bases from J, with 13 bases between. CDR3 size: 15 residues. Germline-derived CDR1 and CDR2 are LNHNV and YYDKDF (reference sequence). The CDR3 nucleotides are TGTGCCACCAGCAGGGTGGCTGGGGGGACCGGGGAGCTGTTTTTT. Protein sequence: CATSRVAGGTGELFF.

At least ten counts were recorded for this clonotype. DNA for the CDR3: TGTGCCAGCAGCTTAAACAAGGCTGGCACAGATACGCAGTATTTT. This sequence encodes CASSLNKAGTDTQYF. The chain has TRBV7-2 and TRBJ2-3; D is ambiguous. CDR3 length: 15 residues. Per the germline V gene, CDR1 is SGHTA and CDR2 is FQGNSA. The ends were cut back, 2 bases at V and 1 base at J, with 10 bases in the middle.

This clonotype was seen more than once but under ten times. The rearrangement joins TRBV12-3 or TRBV12-4 to TRBJ1-2; 12 bases are a match to TRBD1. The junction had 9 bases not matched to a gene; V was cut back by 3 bases and J by 7 bases. CDR3 length: 16 amino acids. The CDR3 protein is CASSFGTGGLSSGYTF. The DNA for the CDR3 is TGTGCCAGCAGTTTCGGGACAGGGGGCTTGTCCTCTGGCTACACCTTC.